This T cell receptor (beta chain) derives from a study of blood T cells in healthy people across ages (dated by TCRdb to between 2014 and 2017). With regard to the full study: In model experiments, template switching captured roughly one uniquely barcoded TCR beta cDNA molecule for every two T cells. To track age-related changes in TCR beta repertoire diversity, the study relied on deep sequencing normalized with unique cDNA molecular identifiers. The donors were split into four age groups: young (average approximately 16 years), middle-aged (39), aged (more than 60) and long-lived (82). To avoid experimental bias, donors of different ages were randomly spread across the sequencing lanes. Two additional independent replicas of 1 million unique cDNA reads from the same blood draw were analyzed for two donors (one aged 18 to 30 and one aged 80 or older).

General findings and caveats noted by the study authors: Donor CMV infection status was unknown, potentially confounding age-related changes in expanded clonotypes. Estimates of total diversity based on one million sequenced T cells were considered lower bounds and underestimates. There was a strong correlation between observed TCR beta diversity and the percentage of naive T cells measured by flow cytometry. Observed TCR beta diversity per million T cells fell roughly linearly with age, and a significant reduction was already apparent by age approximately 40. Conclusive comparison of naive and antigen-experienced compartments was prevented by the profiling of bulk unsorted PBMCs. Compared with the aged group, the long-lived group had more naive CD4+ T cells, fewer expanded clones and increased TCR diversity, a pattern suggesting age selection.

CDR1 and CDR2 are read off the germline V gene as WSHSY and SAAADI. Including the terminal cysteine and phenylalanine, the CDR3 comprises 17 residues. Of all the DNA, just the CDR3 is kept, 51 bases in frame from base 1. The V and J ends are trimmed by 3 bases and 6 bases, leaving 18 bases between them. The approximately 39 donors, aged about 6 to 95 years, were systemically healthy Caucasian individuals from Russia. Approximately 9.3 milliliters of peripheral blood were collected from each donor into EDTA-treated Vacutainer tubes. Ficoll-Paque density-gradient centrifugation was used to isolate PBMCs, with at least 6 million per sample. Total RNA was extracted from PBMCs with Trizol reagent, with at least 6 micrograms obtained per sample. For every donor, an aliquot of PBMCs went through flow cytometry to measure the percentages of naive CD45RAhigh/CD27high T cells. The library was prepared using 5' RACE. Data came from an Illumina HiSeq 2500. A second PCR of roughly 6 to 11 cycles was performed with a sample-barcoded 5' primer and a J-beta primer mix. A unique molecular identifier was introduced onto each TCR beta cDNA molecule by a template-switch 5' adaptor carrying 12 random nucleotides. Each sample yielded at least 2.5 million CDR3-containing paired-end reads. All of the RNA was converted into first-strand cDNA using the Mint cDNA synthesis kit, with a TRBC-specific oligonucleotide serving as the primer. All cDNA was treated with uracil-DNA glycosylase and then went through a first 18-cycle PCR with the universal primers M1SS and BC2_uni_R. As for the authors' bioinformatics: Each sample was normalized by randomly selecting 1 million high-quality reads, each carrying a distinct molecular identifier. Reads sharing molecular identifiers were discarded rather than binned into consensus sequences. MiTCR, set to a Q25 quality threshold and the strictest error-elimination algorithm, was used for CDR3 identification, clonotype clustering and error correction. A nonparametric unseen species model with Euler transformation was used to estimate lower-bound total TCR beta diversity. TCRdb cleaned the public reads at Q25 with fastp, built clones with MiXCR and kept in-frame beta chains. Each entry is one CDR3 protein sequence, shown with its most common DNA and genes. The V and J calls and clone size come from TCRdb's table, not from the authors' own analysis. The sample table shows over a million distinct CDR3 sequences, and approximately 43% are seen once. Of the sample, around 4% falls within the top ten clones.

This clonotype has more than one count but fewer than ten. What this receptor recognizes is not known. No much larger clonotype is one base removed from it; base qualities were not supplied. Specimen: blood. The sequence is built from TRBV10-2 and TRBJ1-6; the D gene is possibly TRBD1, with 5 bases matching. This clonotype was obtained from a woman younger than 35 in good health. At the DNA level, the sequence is TGCGCCAGCAGTGAATTTGGGCAGGGAGTTGGTAATTCACCCCTCCACTTT. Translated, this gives CASSEFGQGVGNSPLHF.